These 8 T cell receptor beta chains were all obtained from the same sample, sequenced in a study of memory CD4+ T cells and cytomegalovirus serostatus. The sort gate was single viable CD3+CD4+CD8-CD45RO+ cells for memory CD4+ T cells. Method: immunoSEQ multiplex PCR; TCRdb's copy keeps in-frame clones and lacks some. The repertoire has some 39,000 clones, 70% to 80% of them found once; the top ten carry approximately 0.8%. Sequencing was carried out using memory CD4+ T cells from blood. The receptors were sampled from an adult in good health and CMV-seronegative.

The chain has TRBV11-2 and TRBJ2-4; the D gene is possibly TRBD2 (8 bases). The CDR3 contains 14 residues. V lost 6 bases and J 8 bases, leaving 17 bases between the germline ends. Germline values: CDR1 SGHAT, CDR2 FQNNGV. The CDR3 reads CASRPGTAGDIQYF. The CDR3 bases are TGTGCCAGCAGACCCGGGACAGCGGGGGACATTCAGTACTTC.

The count of this clone is one. Here the CDR3 DNA reads TGTGCCAGCAGGAAGGACGGAGAGACCCAGTACTTC. It is translated as CASRKDGETQYF. J is TRBJ2-5 and V is TRBV6-5; D remains ambiguous. The CDR3 runs to 12 residues. Germline V gene data show CDR1 as MNHEY and CDR2 as SVGAGI. Trimming left V 6 bases short and J 4 bases short, with 9 bases between.

This clone has just one count. The chain links TRBV5-1 to TRBJ2-7; D may be TRBD1 (5 bases). The CDR3 runs 15 residues. Trimming stripped 4 bases from V and 0 bases from J, with 14 bases between. Germline CDR1 SGHRS, CDR2 YFSETQ. The CDR3: CASSPDRSNSYEQYF. Written as DNA, the CDR3 is TGCGCCAGCAGCCCCGACAGATCGAACTCCTACGAGCAGTACTTC. Complete variable domain (other parts from reference TRBV5-1 and TRBJ2-7): KAGVTQTPRYLIKTRGQQVTLSCSPISGHRSVSWYQQTPGQGLQFLFEYFSETQRNKGNFPGRFSGRQFSNSRSEMNVSTLELGDSALYLCASSPDRSNSYEQYFGPGTRLTVT.

With respect to this clone: The same CDR3 is also encoded by other DNA sequences in this sample. The chain employs TRBV18 and TRBJ1-5, with D maybe TRBD1 (6 bases). Germline CDR1 is KGHSH and CDR2 is LQKENI. With 2 bases removed from V and 1 base from J, the gap between germline ends came to 21 bases. CDR3 length equals 19 residues. The DNA of the CDR3 is TGTGCCAGCTCACCAAGCCCCACAGGGCGGCCGATGAGCAATCAGCCCCAGCATTTT. This codes for CASSPSPTGRPMSNQPQHF.

The V and J genes are TRBV5-1 and TRBJ2-1; 9 bases align to TRBD1. The CDR3 runs to 14 residues. The germline gives CDR1 SGHRS, CDR2 YFSETQ. The trim removed 0 bases at V and 12 bases at J, leaving 7 bases unmatched. This CDR3 is CASSLGTGVIGQFF. The CDR3 nucleotides are TGCGCCAGCAGCTTGGGGACAGGGGTCATCGGGCAGTTCTTC.

This clone was observed a single time. This sequence joins TRBV2 and TRBJ1-4; D not resolved. The germline gives CDR1 SNHLY, CDR2 FYNNEI. There are 14 residues in the CDR3. V was cut by 7 bases and J by 5 bases, with 14 bases left in between. CDR3 sequence: CASNTQALNEKLFF. CDR3 nucleotide sequence: TGTGCCAGCAATACTCAGGCCCTGAATGAAAAACTGTTTTTT. The full variable domain, in which reference TRBV2 and TRBJ1-4 provide the parts outside the CDR3, is EPEVTQTPSHQVTQMGQEVILRCVPISNHLYFYWYRQILGQKVEFLVSFYNNEISEKSEIFDDQFSVERPDGSNFTLKIRSTKLEDSAMYFCASNTQALNEKLFFGSGTQLSVL.

The DNA of the CDR3 is TGTGCCAGCAGCCCTAGCGTAGATACGCAGTATTTT. Amino acid sequence: CASSPSVDTQYF. The gene calls are TRBV2 and TRBJ2-3; D is perhaps TRBD2 (6 bases). Germline lookup yields CDR1 SNHLY and CDR2 FYNNEI. The CDR3 has 12 residues. V lost 6 bases, J lost 5 bases, and 9 bases lay in between.

The gene calls are TRBV30 and TRBJ2-3; D is perhaps TRBD1 (5 bases). V gave up 4 bases and J gave up 1 base, with 9 bases separating them. The germline gives CDR1 GTSNPN, CDR2 SVGIG (reference sequence). The CDR3 covers 13 residues. This CDR3 reads CAWTGSGTDTQYF. As DNA, the CDR3 is TGTGCCTGGACAGGGTCCGGCACAGATACGCAGTATTTT.